Each of the 25 T cell receptor beta chains below was sequenced from the same sample in a study of T cell responses to AZD1222 COVID-19 vaccine. The protocol was immunoSEQ multiplex PCR, while the TCRdb copy is restricted to in-frame clones and leaves out a portion. The data show 140,000 to 150,000 clones, with 75% to 90% seen just once and 8% held by the top ten. Sequencing was performed on peripheral blood, taken on day 0 of AZD1222 vaccination. These receptors originate from an adult in good health.

The V gene is TRBV29-1, the J gene TRBJ1-6, with 7 bases matching TRBD1. With V trimmed by 5 bases and J by 6 bases, 4 bases remained unmatched. The CDR3 has 13 amino acids. Germline loops: CDR1 SQVTM, CDR2 ANQGSEA. The CDR3 reads CSVITGVNSPLHF. Here the CDR3 DNA reads TGCAGCGTTATAACAGGGGTTAATTCACCCCTCCACTTT.

This clone appeared once. The rearrangement joins TRBV28 to TRBJ2-7, with D unclear. V gave up 4 bases and J gave up 4 bases, with 11 bases separating them. The CDR3 consists of 13 residues. The germline gives CDR1 MDHEN, CDR2 SYDVKM. The CDR3 loop is CASSYATTYEQYF. The CDR3 nucleotides are TGTGCCAGCAGTTATGCCACCACATACGAGCAGTACTTC.

This clone was seen a single time. This chain joins TRBV18 and TRBJ2-7; TRBD1 matches at 7 bases. The V gene end was trimmed by 2 bases and the J gene end by 2 bases; junction bases not matched to a gene: 6. The CDR3 spans 15 residues. CDR1 is KGHSH, CDR2 LQKENI, per germline. CDR3 nucleotide sequence: TGTGCCAGCTCACCAACGGGACAGCCTACCTACGAGCAGTACTTC. It specifies CASSPTGQPTYEQYF.

V and J are TRBV7-9 and TRBJ2-7; possibly TRBD1 for D (5 bases). CDR1 SEHNR and CDR2 FQNEAQ come from the germline V gene (reference sequence). V lost 4 bases and J lost 3, with 10 bases in between. The CDR3 spans 13 residues. The CDR3 region is CASSSTGGYEQYF. DNA for the CDR3: TGTGCCAGCAGCTCAACAGGCGGCTACGAGCAGTACTTC.

J is TRBJ1-1 and V is TRBV19; perhaps TRBD1 as D (6 bases). This CDR3 comprises 14 residues. Germline V CDR1 and CDR2: LNHDA, SQIVND (reference sequence). V lost 5 bases and J lost 1, with 11 bases in between. For the CDR3, the DNA is TGTGCCAGTAGTTGGCCGGGACAGAACACTGAAGCTTTCTTT. As protein: CASSWPGQNTEAFF.

The J gene is TRBJ1-5, the V gene TRBV9; D unclear. V lost 5 bases and J 5 bases, leaving 11 bases between the germline ends. Per germline, CDR1 SGDLS and CDR2 YYNGEE. The CDR3 has 13 amino acids. CDR3 loop: CASSKQDYQPQHF. DNA of the CDR3: TGTGCCAGCAGTAAGCAGGATTATCAGCCCCAGCATTTT.

In DNA form, the CDR3 reads TGTGCCAGCTCAGCCAACCCGAACACTGAAGCTTTCTTT. It specifies CASSANPNTEAFF. V usage is TRBV18 and J usage is TRBJ1-1; no definite D call. The CDR3 is 13 amino acids. CDR1 is KGHSH and CDR2 is LQKENI in the germline V gene. V shed 5 bases and J shed 1 base, with 8 bases lying between them. Complete variable domain (other parts from reference TRBV18 and TRBJ1-1): NAGVMQNPRHLVRRRGQEARLRCSPMKGHSHVYWYRQLPEEGLKFMVYLQKENIIDESGMPKERFSAEFPKEGPSILRIQQVVRGDSAAYFCASSANPNTEAFFGQGTRLTVV.

The chain joins TRBV5-1 to TRBJ2-1; D might be TRBD2 (6 bases). Trimming shortened V by 0 bases and J by 0 bases, and 7 bases separated the two germline ends. The CDR3 is made up of 15 amino acids. Germline V lookup: CDR1 SGHRS, CDR2 YFSETQ. CDR3 sequence reads: CASSLGSGSYNEQFF. The CDR3 nucleotides are TGCGCCAGCAGCTTGGGTAGCGGCTCCTACAATGAGCAGTTCTTC.

J is TRBJ1-4 and V is TRBV10-1, with no clear D. The CDR3 is made up of 13 amino acids. The V gene's germline CDR1 is WNHNN and CDR2 SYGVQD (reference sequence). Between the trimmed V and J ends, which lost 3 bases and 4 bases, there was a span of 6 bases. This chain's CDR3 is CASSEQRNEKLFF. The CDR3 nucleotides read TGCGCCAGCAGTGAACAGCGTAATGAAAAACTGTTTTTT.

This clone was counted a few times. The chain uses TRBV4-2 and TRBJ1-1, with a possible D match to TRBD1 (6 bases). The V end was cut by 4 bases, the J end by 4 bases, with 16 bases between. The CDR3 has 15 amino acids. Per germline, CDR1 LGHNA and CDR2 YNFKEQ. The CDR3 DNA is TGTGCCAGCAGCCGGGAATTGGGGGCGAGCACTGAAGCTTTCTTT. It is translated as CASSRELGASTEAFF.

The sample holds a few counts of this clone. The rearrangement uses TRBV3-1 (or the pseudogene TRBV3-2) and TRBJ1-1, with D perhaps TRBD1 (6 bases). The CDR3 is made up of 13 amino acids. The V end lost 6 bases, the J end lost 7 bases, and 15 bases lay between the germline ends. CDR1 is LGHDT and CDR2 is YNNKEL in the germline V gene (reference sequence). CDR3 protein: CASRREGGSEAFF. The CDR3 nucleotides are TGTGCCAGCAGGCGCGAAGGGGGGAGTGAAGCTTTCTTT.

The CDR3, as DNA: TGTGCCTGGAGTTACGAATTGGACAGTTACGAGCAGTACTTC. It specifies CAWSYELDSYEQYF. The rearrangement joins TRBV30 to TRBJ2-7; D may be TRBD1 (6 bases). This CDR3 has 14 residues. From germline, CDR1 is GTSNPN and CDR2 SVGIG (reference sequence). The germline V and J ends were trimmed by 2 bases and 4 bases, with 15 bases remaining between them. The whole variable domain, remainder taken from reference TRBV30 and TRBJ2-7, is SQTIHQWPATLVQPVGSPLSLECTVEGTSNPNLYWYRQAAGRGLQLLFYSVGIGQISSEVPQNLSASRPQDRQFILSSKKLLLSDSGFYLCAWSYELDSYEQYFGPGTRLTVT.

The chain employs TRBV9 and TRBJ2-1; unclear D gene. The V and J ends lost 3 bases and 4 bases respectively, with 8 bases between them. The CDR3 consists of 13 residues. Germline V gives CDR1 SGDLS, CDR2 YYNGEE. The CDR3: CASSGRQYNEQFF. CDR3 DNA sequence: TGTGCCAGCAGCGGGAGACAATACAATGAGCAGTTCTTC. The full variable domain, its missing parts supplied by reference TRBV9 and TRBJ2-1, is DSGVTQTPKHLITATGQRVTLRCSPRSGDLSVYWYQQSLDQGLQFLIQYYNGEERAKGNILERFSAQQFPDLHSELNLSSLELGDSALYFCASSGRQYNEQFFGPGTRLTVL.

The chain couples TRBV7-8 to TRBJ1-1, with D unclear. Between the trimmed V and J ends, which lost 1 base and 3 bases, there was a span of 12 bases. This CDR3 has 15 amino acids. Germline CDR1 and CDR2: SGHVS and FQNEAQ. The DNA for the CDR3 is TGTGCCAGCAGCTTAGTAGTAGGGTTGGACACTGAAGCTTTCTTT. Its protein product is CASSLVVGLDTEAFF.

CDR3 sequence reads: CASRRRGGNNEQFF. The CDR3 nucleotides are TGTGCCAGCAGGCGGAGGGGAGGGAACAATGAGCAGTTCTTC. J is TRBJ2-1 and V is TRBV6-5; 7 bases agree with TRBD2. The junction had 7 bases not matched to a gene; V was cut back by 6 bases and J by 5 bases. The CDR3 totals 14 residues. Germline CDR1 is MNHEY and CDR2 is SVGAGI.

As concerns this clone: A junction boundary mismatches the germline segment, possibly from a read error. The rearrangement links TRBV20-1 to TRBJ1-1, with D uncertain. The V gene's germline CDR1 is DFQATT and CDR2 SNEGSKA (reference sequence). The CDR3 loop spans 10 amino acids. This chain's CDR3 is CSWTDPDAFF. DNA of the CDR3: TGCAGCTGGACCGACCCTGACGCTTTCTTT.

CDR3 loop: CASSESGTGPGEAFF. The CDR3 region has the DNA TGTGCCAGCAGTGAGTCCGGGACAGGGCCCGGTGAAGCTTTCTTT. The V call is TRBV25-1, the J call TRBJ1-1; 9 bases fit TRBD1. V dropped 3 bases and J dropped 7; count of bases not matched to a gene: 9. The CDR3 extends over 15 amino acids. The germline gives CDR1 MGHDK, CDR2 SYGVNS.

The chain joins TRBV19 to TRBJ1-5; D unresolved. V was trimmed by 6 bases and J by 2 bases, leaving 14 bases between them. The V gene's germline CDR1 is LNHDA and CDR2 SQIVND (reference sequence). This CDR3 has 15 amino acids. CDR3 sequence (DNA): TGTGCCAGTAGCCCCCTCCTGTTGGGCAATCAGCCCCAGCATTTT. Its translation: CASSPLLLGNQPQHF.

J is TRBJ2-7 and V is TRBV19; 7 bases fit TRBD1. CDR1 is LNHDA and CDR2 is SQIVND in the germline V gene (reference sequence). The V and J ends lost 6 bases and 3 bases, in that order; junction bases with no gene match: 8. The CDR3 covers 14 residues. This chain's CDR3 is CASSTPGTVYEQYF. For the CDR3, the DNA is TGTGCCAGTAGCACGCCCGGGACAGTCTACGAGCAGTACTTC.

The chain joins TRBV28 to TRBJ1-1; tentative D call: TRBD1 (5 bases). V lost 4 bases to trimming and J lost 4 bases, with 16 bases between them. The germline CDR1 and CDR2 sequences are MDHEN and SYDVKM. CDR3 length equals 15 residues. The CDR3 bases are TGTGCCAGCAGTTCCCCCGGGGGATGGTCCACTGAAGCTTTCTTT. Its translation: CASSSPGGWSTEAFF. Based on the CDR3 plus reference TRBV28 and TRBJ1-1, the full variable domain is DVKVTQSSRYLVKRTGEKVFLECVQDMDHENMFWYRQDPGLGLRLIYFSYDVKMKEKGDIPEGYSVSREKKERFSLILESASTNQTSMYLCASSSPGGWSTEAFFGQGTRLTVV.

In DNA form, the CDR3 reads TGTGCCAGCAGCCAAGGCCTCCCCCACAGGGGGGATGGCTACACCTTC. This gives the protein CASSQGLPHRGDGYTF. The chain employs TRBV3-1 (or the pseudogene TRBV3-2) and TRBJ1-2; 8 bases are a match to TRBD1. The CDR3 contains 16 residues. From germline, CDR1 is LGHDT and CDR2 YNNKEL (reference sequence). The J segment lost 6 bases and the V segment lost 1 base, leaving 10 bases of the junction unmatched.

This clone appeared once. The chain couples TRBV4-1 to TRBJ1-2; no firm D call. V lost 3 bases to trimming and J lost 0 bases, with 5 bases between them. The CDR3 totals 13 residues. In germline, CDR1 is MGHRA, CDR2 YSYEKL. CDR3 sequence reads: CASSQSTNYGYTF. The CDR3 DNA sequence: TGCGCCAGCAGCCAGAGTACTAACTATGGCTACACCTTC.

The CDR3 reads CASSYVGAPRQPQHF. CDR3 coding DNA: TGTGCCAGCAGTTACGTGGGGGCGCCAAGACAGCCCCAGCATTTT. The rearrangement joins TRBV6-2 or TRBV6-3 to TRBJ1-5; TRBD1 is a possible D gene (6 bases). CDR1 is MNHEY, CDR2 SVGEGT, per germline. V lost 2 bases and J lost 7, with 15 bases in between. This CDR3 spans 15 amino acids.

This rearrangement joins TRBV2 to TRBJ2-5; D perhaps matches TRBD2 (6 bases). The CDR3 is 12 amino acids. Between the trimmed V and J ends, which lost 6 bases and 5 bases, there was a span of 10 bases. Germline CDR1 SNHLY, CDR2 FYNNEI. This CDR3 is CASREGLETQYF. DNA for the CDR3: TGTGCCAGCAGGGAGGGACTGGAGACCCAGTACTTC.

The V gene is TRBV6-5, the J gene TRBJ2-7, with D unclear. In germline, CDR1 is MNHEY, CDR2 SVGAGI. The length of the CDR3 is 15 residues. V was trimmed by 0 bases and J by 0 bases, leaving 9 bases between them. The CDR3 reads CASSYSHASSYEQYF. The CDR3 bases are TGTGCCAGCAGTTACTCACACGCTAGCTCCTACGAGCAGTACTTC.